The 32 T cell receptor beta chains presented below share a single source sample, sequenced in a study of T cells after yellow fever vaccination. TCRdb analysed the 5' RACE reads with MiXCR anew, one entry per CDR3 protein. Of approximately 330,000 distinct CDR3 sequences listed, roughly 4.3% are singletons. Sequenced material: PBMCs, taken 5 days after the yellow fever booster vaccination. The source is a young man who received the YFV17D yellow fever vaccine.

The rearrangement joins TRBV12-3 or TRBV12-4 to TRBJ1-2, with D perhaps TRBD1 (5 bases). This CDR3 comprises 14 residues. V was clipped by 3 bases and J by 4 bases, with 12 bases between them. The CDR3 coding sequence is TGTGCCAGCAGTTTTGGGGCGGCGGGCTATGGCTACACCTTC. As protein: CASSFGAAGYGYTF.

This chain joins TRBV19 and TRBJ2-7, with no clear D. Germline lookup yields CDR1 LNHDA and CDR2 SQIVND (reference sequence). V lost 3 bases, J lost 1 base, and 13 bases lay in between. The CDR3 runs 15 residues. CDR3 amino acids: CASSMDHGTSYEQYF. The CDR3 nucleotides are TGTGCCAGTAGTATGGATCACGGTACGTCCTACGAGCAGTACTTC.

This clonotype was recorded a few times. The V gene is TRBV12-3 or TRBV12-4, the J gene TRBJ2-2, with 7 positions matching TRBD2. V shed 6 bases and J 2 bases; nucleotides not matched to a gene: 9. The CDR3 is 16 residues long. The CDR3 protein is CASSRWDYLNTGELFF. In DNA form, the CDR3 reads TGTGCCAGCAGCCGATGGGACTACTTAAACACCGGGGAGCTGTTTTTT.

The chain recombines TRBV20-1 with TRBJ2-7; a possible D gene is TRBD2 (6 bases). With 6 bases removed from V and 8 bases from J, the gap between germline ends came to 14 bases. The CDR3 is 11 amino acids. Germline V gene lookup returns CDR1 DFQATT and CDR2 SNEGSKA (reference sequence). This chain's CDR3 is CSAGPGEKQYV. CDR3 sequence (DNA): TGCAGTGCCGGGCCGGGGGAGAAGCAGTACGTC.

The V gene is TRBV2, the J gene TRBJ1-1; D not resolved. The germline gives CDR1 SNHLY, CDR2 FYNNEI. The CDR3 consists of 15 residues. The V end lost 0 bases, the J end lost 5 bases, and 13 bases lay between the germline ends. As DNA, the CDR3 is TGTGCCAGCAGTGAAGCGCTTGTTCAGTGGACTGAAGCTTTCTTT. Amino acids: CASSEALVQWTEAFF. Supplemented by reference TRBV2 and TRBJ1-1, the full variable domain reads EPEVTQTPSHQVTQMGQEVILRCVPISNHLYFYWYRQILGQKVEFLVSFYNNEISEKSEIFDDQFSVERPDGSNFTLKIRSTKLEDSAMYFCASSEALVQWTEAFFGQGTRLTVV.

This clonotype was counted many times. The chain joins TRBV19 to TRBJ1-5; weak D call: TRBD1 (6 bases). The CDR3 extends over 15 amino acids. V was trimmed by 5 bases and J by 7 bases, leaving 18 bases between them. Per germline, CDR1 LNHDA and CDR2 SQIVND (reference sequence). The CDR3 reads CASSALQGLGQPQHF. The DNA of the CDR3 is TGTGCCAGTAGTGCATTACAGGGTCTTGGGCAGCCCCAGCATTTT.

The gene calls are TRBV6-6 and TRBJ2-2; possible D gene TRBD1, 5 bases. CDR3 length equals 15 residues. Trimming stripped 5 bases from V and 6 bases from J, with 16 bases between. CDR1 MNHNY and CDR2 SVGAGI come from the germline V gene (reference sequence). The chain's CDR3 is CASSPPPGFAGELFF. The CDR3 DNA follows: TGTGCCAGCAGTCCCCCCCCAGGGTTTGCCGGGGAGCTGTTTTTT.

This clonotype was seen a few times. V is TRBV28 and J is TRBJ1-1; D is unclear. This CDR3 contains 15 residues. From germline, CDR1 is MDHEN and CDR2 SYDVKM. Between the trimmed V and J ends, which lost 1 base and 3 bases, there was a span of 12 bases. The CDR3 protein is CASSLSARRDTEAFF. CDR3 nucleotide sequence: TGTGCCAGCAGTTTATCGGCCAGAAGGGACACTGAAGCTTTCTTT.

The J gene is TRBJ2-7, the V gene TRBV5-1; possibly TRBD2 for D (6 bases). CDR1 and CDR2 from the germline V gene are SGHRS and YFSETQ. This CDR3 comprises 15 residues. Trimming took 4 bases from V and 2 from J, leaving 16 bases between them. The CDR3 DNA is TGCGCCAGCAGCCCGTTGGGGCGGGGCCCCTACGAGCAGTACTTC. This sequence encodes CASSPLGRGPYEQYF.

In DNA, the CDR3 is TGCGCCAGCAGCCAAGATGGAGGGGTTTGGACTCACTACTACGAGCAGTACTTC. It encodes CASSQDGGVWTHYYEQYF. The chain links TRBV4-1 to TRBJ2-7, with TRBD2 as a possible D gene (6 bases). Germline V gene lookup returns CDR1 MGHRA and CDR2 YSYEKL. The CDR3 has 18 amino acids. Trimming cost V 0 bases and J 3 bases, with 21 bases left between them.

This clonotype showed up many times. The chain joins TRBV29-1 to TRBJ1-5, with D possibly matching TRBD1 (5 bases). The ends were cut back, 4 bases at V and 3 bases at J, with 13 bases in the middle. The length of the CDR3 is 14 residues. Germline V CDR1 and CDR2: SQVTM, ANQGSEA. The CDR3: CSVATGGINQPQHF. The CDR3, as DNA: TGCAGCGTTGCAACAGGAGGCATCAATCAGCCCCAGCATTTT.

This clonotype has at least ten counts. The CDR3 protein is CASSLRASGVYNEQFF. CDR3 coding DNA: TGTGCCAGCAGCTTACGCGCTAGCGGGGTCTACAATGAGCAGTTCTTC. The chain links TRBV11-2 to TRBJ2-1; the match to TRBD2 covers 9 bases. The CDR3 is 16 residues long. V lost 2 bases and J lost 3; bases outside the gene matches: 5. The germline V gene has CDR1 SGHAT and CDR2 FQNNGV. The full variable domain, completed using reference TRBV11-2 and TRBJ2-1, is EAGVAQSPRYKIIEKRQSVAFWCNPISGHATLYWYQQILGQGPKLLIQFQNNGVVDDSQLPKDRFSAERLKGVDSTLKIQPAKLEDSAVYLCASSLRASGVYNEQFFGPGTRLTVL.

V is TRBV5-6 and J is TRBJ2-2, with TRBD1 matching 9 bases. This CDR3 is built from 16 residues. From germline, CDR1 is SGHDT and CDR2 YYEEEE. The V and J ends lost 2 bases and 5 bases, in that order; junction bases with no gene match: 7. The DNA for the CDR3 is TGTGCCAGCAGCTTCATTGACAGGGGGAGGACCGGGGAGCTGTTTTTT. Translating it yields CASSFIDRGRTGELFF.

The V call is TRBV2, the J call TRBJ2-1, with a tentative D call TRBD2 (6 bases). V lost 5 bases, J lost 10 bases, and 21 bases lay in between. Germline values: CDR1 SNHLY, CDR2 FYNNEI. The CDR3 length is 15 residues. CDR3 loop: CASSPSARGGGEQFF. Written as DNA, the CDR3 is TGTGCCAGCAGTCCTTCTGCGCGGGGAGGTGGAGAGCAGTTCTTC.

There are many counts of this clonotype. V usage is TRBV30 and J usage is TRBJ2-2; D is possibly TRBD1 (5 bases). Per the germline V gene, CDR1 is GTSNPN and CDR2 is SVGIG (reference sequence). CDR3 size: 15 residues. V was pared by 2 bases and J by 3 bases, with 13 bases between. This CDR3 reads CAWSRGRVDTGELFF. For the CDR3, the DNA is TGTGCCTGGAGTAGGGGTAGGGTCGACACCGGGGAGCTGTTTTTT. The full variable domain, with the rest looked up from reference TRBV30 and TRBJ2-2, is SQTIHQWPATLVQPVGSPLSLECTVEGTSNPNLYWYRQAAGRGLQLLFYSVGIGQISSEVPQNLSASRPQDRQFILSSKKLLLSDSGFYLCAWSRGRVDTGELFFGEGSRLTVL.

The chain employs TRBV7-9 and TRBJ1-3; 10 bases line up with TRBD1. This CDR3 comprises 15 residues. Germline V gene sequence: CDR1 SEHNR, CDR2 FQNEAQ (reference sequence). The V segment lost 8 bases and the J segment 2 bases; nucleotides outside the gene matches: 6. The CDR3 coding sequence is TGTGCCAGCGGAACCGGGACAGGGGCTGGAAACACCATATATTTT. This codes for CASGTGTGAGNTIYF.

This clonotype showed up just a few times. The J gene is TRBJ2-3, the V gene TRBV29-1; D may be TRBD2 (6 bases). There are 13 residues in the CDR3. Germline-derived CDR1 and CDR2 are SQVTM and ANQGSEA. Trimming shortened V by 7 bases and J by 3 bases, and 14 bases separated the two germline ends. This CDR3 is CSAGGLETDTQYF. The CDR3 region has the DNA TGCAGCGCCGGGGGACTGGAGACAGATACGCAGTATTTT.

In this sample, this clonotype turned up many times. V is TRBV20-1 and J is TRBJ2-1, with 9 bases identical to TRBD1. The CDR3 spans 17 residues. CDR1 and CDR2 (germline): DFQATT, SNEGSKA (reference sequence). The trim removed 6 bases at V and 8 bases at J, leaving 20 bases unmatched. CDR3 amino acids: CSARDRVIQRWADEQFF. The CDR3 nucleotides read TGCAGTGCAAGGGACAGGGTAATCCAAAGATGGGCTGATGAGCAGTTCTTC.

The CDR3 DNA reads as TGTGCCAGCAGTCGGGACAGAGCTGATTACGAGCAGTACTTC. It is translated as CASSRDRADYEQYF. This chain connects TRBV7-2 to TRBJ2-7; the match to TRBD1 covers 7 bases. The CDR3 spans 14 residues. V was pared by 6 bases and J by 4 bases, with 9 bases of the junction left unmatched. Germline loops: CDR1 SGHTA, CDR2 FQGNSA.

The genes are TRBV9 and TRBJ1-4, with D hard to call. Trimming took 1 base from V and 4 from J, leaving 11 bases between them. Germline V gene sequence: CDR1 SGDLS, CDR2 YYNGEE. The CDR3 extends over 15 amino acids. CDR3 in amino acids: CASSVNHGDNEKLFF. Here the CDR3 DNA reads TGTGCCAGCAGCGTAAACCACGGGGATAATGAAAAACTGTTTTTT.

V gene TRBV7-2 combines with J gene TRBJ1-1, with D uncertain. The CDR3 has 14 residues. With 9 bases removed from V and 1 base from J, the gap between germline ends came to 15 bases. Germline assignment: CDR1 SGHTA and CDR2 FQGNSA. For the CDR3, the DNA is TGTGCCAGTAGGTTGCACTTACCGAACACTGAAGCTTTCTTT. It is translated as CASRLHLPNTEAFF.

This clonotype was counted at least ten times. This rearrangement joins TRBV5-5 to TRBJ2-1; D is possibly TRBD2 (7 bases). The CDR3 is made up of 18 amino acids. Germline CDR1 reads SGHKS; CDR2 reads YYEKEE (reference sequence). V lost 2 bases, J lost 0 bases, and 18 bases lay in between. The CDR3 is CASSFSAGAPLSYNEQFF. CDR3 DNA: TGTGCCAGCAGCTTTTCTGCGGGGGCCCCCCTCTCCTACAATGAGCAGTTCTTC.

This clonotype has more than one count but fewer than ten. This rearrangement joins TRBV19 to TRBJ2-1; 7 bases align to TRBD1. Germline CDR1 is LNHDA and CDR2 is SQIVND (reference sequence). The CDR3 extends over 14 amino acids. Losses at the gene ends were 4 bases for V and 7 bases for J; bases not matched to a gene: 7. CDR3 nucleotide sequence: TGTGCCAGTAGTACCCGGGACAGCGAAAATGAGCAGTTCTTC. Translation gives CASSTRDSENEQFF.

V and J are TRBV7-2 and TRBJ2-7; 8 bases align to TRBD2. The CDR3 length is 14 residues. Losses at the gene ends were 4 bases for V and 7 bases for J; bases not matched to a gene: 9. The germline gives CDR1 SGHTA, CDR2 FQGNSA. As DNA, the CDR3 is TGTGCCAGCAGCTCCCTGGGACTAGACGGGGAGCAGTACTTC. Translation gives CASSSLGLDGEQYF. The full variable domain, in which reference TRBV7-2 and TRBJ2-7 provide the parts outside the CDR3, is GAGVSQSPSNKVTEKGKDVELRCDPISGHTALYWYRQSLGQGLEFLIYFQGNSAPDKSGLPSDRFSAERTGGSVSTLTIQRTQQEDSAVYLCASSSLGLDGEQYFGPGTRLTVT.

The sample holds a few counts of this clonotype. The CDR3 DNA is TGTGCCAGCAGGCCCTGGGCCAAAAACATTCAGTACTTC. It specifies CASRPWAKNIQYF. The chain is built from TRBV2 and TRBJ2-4; D not resolved. Per germline, CDR1 SNHLY and CDR2 FYNNEI. V lost 6 bases and J lost 1, with 7 bases in between. The CDR3 is 13 amino acids.

This clonotype has more than one count but fewer than ten. This chain joins TRBV5-1 and TRBJ2-3; no reliable D call. CDR3 size: 14 residues. Trimming shortened V by 4 bases and J by 0 bases, and 9 bases separated the two germline ends. The germline V gene has CDR1 SGHRS and CDR2 YFSETQ. DNA for the CDR3: TGCGCCAGCAGCACGGGTACTAGCACAGATACGCAGTATTTT. Protein sequence: CASSTGTSTDTQYF. The whole variable domain, filled in from reference TRBV5-1 and TRBJ2-3, reads KAGVTQTPRYLIKTRGQQVTLSCSPISGHRSVSWYQQTPGQGLQFLFEYFSETQRNKGNFPGRFSGRQFSNSRSEMNVSTLELGDSALYLCASSTGTSTDTQYFGPGTRLTVL.

This clonotype has ten or more counts. V and J are TRBV6-2 or TRBV6-3 and TRBJ2-7; 7 nucleotides align to TRBD2. This CDR3 region has 13 residues. V dropped 2 bases and J dropped 8; count of bases not matched to a gene: 6. CDR1 is MNHEY and CDR2 is SVGEGT in the germline V gene. The CDR3 is CASSYAGTIQQYV. DNA for the CDR3: TGTGCCAGCAGTTACGCGGGGACTATCCAGCAGTACGTC.

This clonotype was counted at least ten times. The V and J genes are TRBV4-3 and TRBJ1-2; D is unclear. The CDR3 runs to 15 residues. The germline gives CDR1 LGHNA, CDR2 YSLEER. V was shortened by 2 bases and J by 1 base, with 11 bases between the two germline ends. The CDR3 spells CASSQQRGVNYGYTF. CDR3 bases: TGCGCCAGCAGCCAACAGAGAGGTGTTAACTATGGCTACACCTTC.

The table lists this clonotype with a few counts. The genes are TRBV6-1 and TRBJ2-7; 10 bases map to TRBD1. The junction had 11 bases not matched to a gene; V was cut back by 8 bases and J by 7 bases. The CDR3 is 14 amino acids. The germline gives CDR1 MNHNS, CDR2 SASEGT. The CDR3: CASDHDRGRGEQYV. The CDR3 DNA reads as TGTGCCAGCGACCATGACAGGGGGCGAGGGGAGCAGTACGTC.

This clonotype appeared many times. This chain connects TRBV6-5 to TRBJ2-2; 7 bases are a match to TRBD1. CDR3 size: 16 residues. Trimming at V came to 6 bases and at J to 1 base, leaving 8 bases not matched to a gene. The V gene's germline CDR1 is MNHEY and CDR2 SVGAGI. In DNA, the CDR3 is TGTGCCAGCAGGGGAAGCCGGGACAGGAACACCGGGGAGCTGTTTTTT. Protein sequence: CASRGSRDRNTGELFF.

This clonotype occurred many times. The chain links TRBV10-3 to TRBJ2-7; 7 positions agree with TRBD2. The V gene end was trimmed by 5 bases and the J gene end by 5 bases; junction bases not matched to a gene: 15. There are 16 residues in the CDR3. Germline-derived CDR1 and CDR2 are ENHRY and SYGVKD. The CDR3 sequence is CAISLGGEGIGHEQYF. In nucleotides, the CDR3 is TGTGCCATCAGTCTGGGAGGGGAGGGAATAGGCCACGAGCAGTACTTC.

Only a few counts were recorded for this clonotype. The chain carries TRBV7-6 and TRBJ1-1; no reliable D call. There are 14 residues in the CDR3. The V gene's germline CDR1 is SGHVS and CDR2 FNYEAQ. V was pared by 6 bases and J by 1 base, with 12 bases between. CDR3 in amino acids: CASSQLVGNTEAFF. The CDR3 bases are TGTGCCAGCAGTCAGCTTGTGGGGAACACTGAAGCTTTCTTT.